The rows below give T cell receptor beta chains drawn from one sample of a study of shared clonotypes between healthy human individuals. Method: immunoSEQ multiplex PCR; TCRdb's copy keeps in-frame clones and lacks some. Here the sample spans 2 million or so clones, roughly 95% being singletons. The sequenced sample was naive CD8+ T cells sorted from blood. Receptor source: a man in his late teens or twenties in good health. Each CDR3 is given with its conserved first and last residue. D genes are given only for firm matches. Clone size is given for some rows only: seen once, a few or many times, or a class if the clone is expanded.

j_gene: TRBJ2-2; d_gene: TRBD1; abundance: NA; v_gene: TRBV6-6; CDR3aa: CASSSWTGTNTGELFF; CDR3nt: TGTGCCAGCAGTTCCTGGACAGGGACGAACACCGGGGAGCTGTTTTTT
j_gene: TRBJ2-1; d_gene: TRBD2; abundance: few; v_gene: TRBV5-1; CDR3aa: CASSTGLAGAYNEQFF; CDR3nt: TGCGCCAGCAGCACGGGACTAGCGGGGGCCTACAATGAGCAGTTCTTC
j_gene: TRBJ2-2; d_gene: NA; abundance: NA; v_gene: TRBV29-1; CDR3aa: CSVFWVGDNTGELFF; CDR3nt: TGCAGCGTTTTCTGGGTGGGGGATAACACCGGGGAGCTGTTTTTT
j_gene: TRBJ2-2; d_gene: TRBD2; abundance: NA; v_gene: TRBV27; CDR3aa: CASSPMPPLAGAAGELFF; CDR3nt: TGTGCCAGCAGTCCCATGCCCCCCCTAGCGGGAGCGGCCGGGGAGCTGTTTTTT
j_gene: TRBJ2-3; d_gene: NA; abundance: NA; v_gene: TRBV5-6; CDR3aa: CASSPASSTDTQYF; CDR3nt: TGTGCCAGCAGCCCGGCGAGTAGCACAGATACGCAGTATTTT
j_gene: TRBJ2-7; d_gene: NA; abundance: NA; v_gene: TRBV6-6; CDR3aa: CASSYGVNEQYF; CDR3nt: TGTGCCAGCAGTTACGGAGTCAACGAGCAGTACTTC
j_gene: TRBJ2-5; d_gene: NA; abundance: NA; v_gene: TRBV19; CDR3aa: CASSIAPSLEGQTQYF; CDR3nt: TGTGCCAGTAGTATAGCCCCTTCCCTTGAGGGACAGACCCAGTACTTC
j_gene: TRBJ1-2; d_gene: NA; abundance: NA; v_gene: TRBV27; CDR3aa: CASSQVGSSYGYTF; CDR3nt: TGTGCCAGCAGTCAAGTGGGGTCTTCTTATGGCTACACCTTC
j_gene: TRBJ2-7; d_gene: NA; abundance: NA; v_gene: TRBV7-9; CDR3aa: CASSPEDRGSYEQYF; CDR3nt: TGTGCCAGCAGCCCCGAGGACAGAGGCTCCTACGAGCAGTACTTC
j_gene: TRBJ1-2; d_gene: TRBD1; abundance: NA; v_gene: TRBV7-6; CDR3aa: CASSSFSGQGENGYTF; CDR3nt: TGTGCCAGCAGCTCCTTCTCGGGACAGGGGGAAAATGGCTACACCTTC
j_gene: TRBJ2-1; d_gene: NA; abundance: NA; v_gene: TRBV18; CDR3aa: CASSPPGQDSYNEQFF; CDR3nt: TGTGCCAGCTCACCACCGGGGCAGGACTCGTACAATGAGCAGTTCTTC
j_gene: TRBJ2-1; d_gene: NA; abundance: NA; v_gene: TRBV7-9; CDR3aa: CASSLVGSLGNEQFF; CDR3nt: TGTGCCAGCAGCTTAGTGGGGTCATTGGGCAATGAGCAGTTCTTC
j_gene: TRBJ2-7; d_gene: NA; abundance: NA; v_gene: TRBV6-6; CDR3aa: CASSYARAGEQYF; CDR3nt: TGTGCCAGCAGTTACGCCAGGGCAGGAGAGCAGTACTTC
j_gene: TRBJ1-2; d_gene: NA; abundance: NA; v_gene: TRBV27; CDR3aa: CASSLLAGAGYGYTF; CDR3nt: TGTGCCAGCAGTTTACTGGCAGGGGCTGGGTATGGCTACACCTTC
j_gene: TRBJ1-3; d_gene: NA; abundance: NA; v_gene: TRBV5-1; CDR3aa: CASSLGTVNSGNTIYF; CDR3nt: TGCGCCAGCAGCTTGGGGACGGTGAACTCTGGAAACACCATATATTTT
j_gene: TRBJ2-3; d_gene: TRBD2; abundance: NA; v_gene: TRBV18; CDR3aa: CASSKTSGGASRTDTQYF; CDR3nt: TGTGCCAGCTCAAAGACTAGCGGGGGGGCCTCTCGCACAGATACGCAGTATTTT
j_gene: TRBJ1-5; d_gene: NA; abundance: NA; v_gene: TRBV7-9; CDR3aa: CASSSDLNQPQHF; CDR3nt: TGTGCCAGCAGCTCGGATCTCAATCAGCCCCAGCATTTT
j_gene: TRBJ1-2; d_gene: NA; abundance: NA; v_gene: TRBV19; CDR3aa: CASSIIMAGGDYGYTF; CDR3nt: TGTGCCAGTAGTATAATTATGGCAGGAGGGGACTATGGCTACACCTTC
j_gene: TRBJ1-3; d_gene: NA; abundance: once; v_gene: TRBV4-1; CDR3aa: CASSQGQLSGNTIYF; CDR3nt: TGCGCCAGCAGCCAAGGACAGCTCTCTGGAAACACCATATATTTT
j_gene: TRBJ1-5; d_gene: NA; abundance: NA; v_gene: TRBV6-5; CDR3aa: CASSYSPDSNQPQHF; CDR3nt: TGTGCCAGCAGTTACTCGCCAGATAGCAATCAGCCCCAGCATTTT
j_gene: TRBJ2-1; d_gene: TRBD2; abundance: NA; v_gene: TRBV9; CDR3aa: CASSGLSGGHNEQFF; CDR3nt: TGTGCCAGCAGCGGGTTGAGCGGGGGTCACAATGAGCAGTTCTTC
j_gene: TRBJ1-6; d_gene: TRBD1; abundance: NA; v_gene: TRBV7-9; CDR3aa: CASSPTGQGDSPLHF; CDR3nt: TGTGCCAGCAGCCCAACGGGACAGGGGGATTCACCCCTCCACTTT
j_gene: TRBJ1-4; d_gene: NA; abundance: once; v_gene: TRBV18; CDR3aa: CASSPPWGNEKLFF; CDR3nt: TGTGCCAGCTCACCACCGTGGGGGAACGAAAAACTGTTTTTT
j_gene: TRBJ2-7; d_gene: NA; abundance: NA; v_gene: TRBV6-5; CDR3aa: CASSYYPGPYEQYF; CDR3nt: TGTGCCAGCAGTTACTACCCAGGGCCCTACGAGCAGTACTTC
j_gene: TRBJ2-7; d_gene: NA; abundance: NA; v_gene: TRBV12-5; CDR3aa: CASGLVRDHSYEQYF; CDR3nt: TGTGCTAGTGGTTTGGTACGGGACCACTCCTACGAGCAGTACTTC
j_gene: TRBJ2-5; d_gene: TRBD1; abundance: few; v_gene: TRBV5-6; CDR3aa: CASSRGQQETQYF; CDR3nt: TGTGCCAGCAGCCGGGGACAGCAAGAGACCCAGTACTTC
j_gene: TRBJ2-1; d_gene: TRBD2; abundance: NA; v_gene: TRBV5-4; CDR3aa: CASSLVGGTLYNEQFF; CDR3nt: TGTGCCAGCAGCTTGGTGGGGGGGACCCTTTACAATGAGCAGTTCTTC
j_gene: TRBJ2-7; d_gene: NA; abundance: NA; v_gene: TRBV28; CDR3aa: CASSFPKNTFSYEQYF; CDR3nt: TGTGCCAGCAGTTTCCCGAAAAACACCTTCTCCTACGAGCAGTACTTC
j_gene: TRBJ2-2; d_gene: NA; abundance: NA; v_gene: TRBV4-3; CDR3aa: CASSSSDPGELFF; CDR3nt: TGCGCCAGCAGCTCGAGCGACCCCGGGGAGCTGTTTTTT
j_gene: TRBJ2-3; d_gene: NA; abundance: NA; v_gene: TRBV11-3; CDR3aa: CASSTESDTQYF; CDR3nt: TGTGCCAGCAGCACCGAGAGCGATACGCAGTATTTT
j_gene: TRBJ2-2; d_gene: NA; abundance: NA; v_gene: TRBV4-1; CDR3aa: CASAGTPSGELFF; CDR3nt: TGCGCCAGCGCCGGGACTCCATCCGGGGAGCTGTTTTTT
j_gene: TRBJ2-1; d_gene: NA; abundance: NA; v_gene: TRBV11-3; CDR3aa: CASSFDNEQFF; CDR3nt: TGTGCCAGCAGCTTTGACAATGAGCAGTTCTTC
j_gene: TRBJ1-2; d_gene: NA; abundance: NA; v_gene: TRBV29-1; CDR3aa: CSAFTNYGYTF; CDR3nt: TGCAGCGCGTTTACTAACTATGGCTACACCTTC